This T cell receptor (beta chain) was sequenced in a study of shared clonotypes between healthy human individuals. TCRdb's table, derived via immunoSEQ multiplex PCR, lists solely in-frame clones and lacks some. The table lists fewer than 1.8 million clones, around 98.5% of them singletons. The germline V gene has CDR1 LNHDA and CDR2 SQIVND (reference sequence). The length of the CDR3 is 13 residues. Trimming left V 1 base short and J 11 bases short, with 12 bases between. This TCR came from a man under 40 in good health. The sequenced material came from naive CD4+ T cells sorted from blood. Subset indicated: CD45RA+ positively selected. The chain employs TRBV19 and TRBJ1-5, with D unclear. This CDR3 reads CASSIGNPEAQHF. The DNA for the CDR3 is TGTGCCAGTAGTATAGGGAACCCCGAGGCCCAGCATTTT.